The sample holds a few counts of the clone carrying this T cell receptor (beta chain). Its specificity is unknown. Primers used in a second PCR of about 7 to 11 cycles were a sample-barcoded 5' primer and a J-beta primer mix. Tagging of each cDNA molecule was performed by a template-switch adaptor with 12 random nucleotides. TCRdb used MiXCR to reprocess the 5' RACE reads, holding one entry per CDR3 protein. The sample holds 650,000 to 800,000 distinct CDR3 sequences, under 45% seen once. The CDR3 extends over 15 amino acids. V lost 3 bases, J lost 4 bases, and 4 bases stayed unmatched. These data are taken from a study of blood T cells in healthy people across ages. Whole-study context: Template switching picked up about one barcoded beta molecule for each two T cells.

Study-wide results and caveats: Roughly linearly, TCR beta diversity per million T cells fell as age increased.

The clonotype was recovered from a man in his 60s in good health. The V and J genes are TRBV12-3 or TRBV12-4 and TRBJ2-1; 9 bases agree with TRBD2. Input material: blood. In nucleotides, the CDR3 is TGTGCCAGCAGTTTTCGTGCGGGGGGGTACAATGAGCAGTTCTTC. Residues: CASSFRAGGYNEQFF.